The next 21 T cell receptor beta chains were all read from a single sample in a study of shared clonotypes between healthy human individuals. The assay was immunoSEQ multiplex PCR, and TCRdb's table has in-frame clones only and misses some. The table records around 1,000,000 clones, roughly 77% of them present only once. The sequencing input was memory CD4+ T cells from PBMCs. Subset here: CD45RA-negative fraction. These receptors were taken from a man aged 18-30 years in good health. Some clones in this sample may be carry-over from other donors' samples.

To note about this clone: This may be a read error: a much more frequent sequence differs by one nucleotide. Other nucleotide sequences in the sample specify the same CDR3. The rearrangement uses TRBV28 and TRBJ2-7; D unclear. The CDR3 is 13 residues long. CDR1 and CDR2 (germline): MDHEN, SYDVKM. V lost 4 bases and J lost 1, with 8 bases in between. The CDR3 loop is CASSSGQSYEQYF. The CDR3 DNA reads as TGTGCCAGCAGTTCTGGCCAGTCCTACGAGCAGTACTTC.

This clone was recorded once. The chain links TRBV5-5 to TRBJ2-7; tentatively, D is TRBD1 or TRBD2 (6 bases each). This CDR3 contains 15 residues. Germline values: CDR1 SGHKS, CDR2 YYEKEE (reference sequence). V lost 4 bases to trimming and J lost 2 bases, with 16 bases between them. The CDR3 sequence is CASSLRWGAAYEQYF. The CDR3, as DNA: TGTGCCAGCAGCCTCCGTTGGGGGGCAGCCTACGAGCAGTACTTC. The variable domain in full, with the rest retrieved from reference TRBV5-5 and TRBJ2-7, is DAGVTQSPTHLIKTRGQQVTLRCSPISGHKSVSWYQQVLGQGPQFIFQYYEKEERGRGNFPDRFSARQFPNYSSELNVNALLLGDSALYLCASSLRWGAAYEQYFGPGTRLTVT.

This clone turned up a few times. Within the sample, other DNA sequences also encode this same CDR3. The genes are TRBV5-4 and TRBJ2-7; D gene ambiguous. Looked up from germline, CDR1 is SGHNT and CDR2 is YYREEE (reference sequence). The CDR3 runs to 11 residues. Between the trimmed V and J ends, which lost 3 bases and 3 bases, there was a span of 4 bases. CDR3 region: CASSSNYEQYF. As DNA, the CDR3 is TGTGCCAGCAGCTCTAACTACGAGCAGTACTTC.

This chain joins TRBV4-2 and TRBJ2-5; D is uncertain. The V gene lost 6 bases and the J gene lost 4 bases, with 12 bases spanning the gap. The CDR3 extends over 13 amino acids. The germline CDR1 and CDR2 sequences are LGHNA and YNFKEQ. The CDR3 sequence is CASRSSQAETQYF. The CDR3 DNA sequence: TGTGCCAGCAGAAGTTCGCAGGCAGAGACCCAGTACTTC.

The chain recombines TRBV2 with TRBJ1-2; 7 bases are shared with TRBD1. The J segment lost 5 bases and the V segment lost 6 bases, leaving 15 bases of the junction unmatched. This CDR3 comprises 16 residues. CDR1 SNHLY and CDR2 FYNNEI come from the germline V gene. Here the CDR3 DNA reads TGTGCCAGCAGGAACTGGGACAGCTTCAGCATATATGGCTACACCTTC. It codes for CASRNWDSFSIYGYTF.

The rearrangement uses TRBV2 and TRBJ1-3; the D is unclear. Between the trimmed V and J ends, which lost 8 bases and 0 bases, there was a span of 8 bases. Germline loops: CDR1 SNHLY, CDR2 FYNNEI. The CDR3 consists of 13 residues. The DNA of the CDR3 is TGTGCCAGCGGCCGGAACTCTGGAAACACCATATATTTT. Encoded protein: CASGRNSGNTIYF.

Comments on this clone: Within the sample, other DNA sequences also encode this same CDR3. This chain links TRBV6-4 with TRBJ2-1; 7 nucleotides match TRBD1. The CDR3 sequence is 15 residues long. Germline lookup yields CDR1 MRHNA and CDR2 SNTAGT. The trim removed 5 bases at V and 4 bases at J, leaving 8 bases unmatched. CDR3 in amino acids: CASSYQGGEYNEQFF. The CDR3 DNA reads TGTGCCAGCAGTTATCAAGGGGGCGAATACAATGAGCAGTTCTTC.

The chain employs TRBV2 and TRBJ2-2; 7 bases match TRBD1. Germline assignment: CDR1 SNHLY and CDR2 FYNNEI. The V segment lost 6 bases and the J segment 1 base; nucleotides outside the gene matches: 2. This CDR3 region has 14 residues. CDR3: CASRRDRNTGELFF. The DNA of the CDR3 is TGTGCCAGCAGACGGGACAGGAACACCGGGGAGCTGTTTTTT. Full variable domain (rest looked up from reference TRBV2 and TRBJ2-2): EPEVTQTPSHQVTQMGQEVILRCVPISNHLYFYWYRQILGQKVEFLVSFYNNEISEKSEIFDDQFSVERPDGSNFTLKIRSTKLEDSAMYFCASRRDRNTGELFFGEGSRLTVL.

The chain uses TRBV5-1 and TRBJ1-1; D is unclear. Germline V gene lookup returns CDR1 SGHRS and CDR2 YFSETQ. Trimming took 7 bases from V and 5 from J, leaving 15 bases between them. CDR3 length: 13 amino acids. CDR3 in amino acids: CASRENVGTEAFF. CDR3 sequence (DNA): TGCGCCAGCCGGGAGAATGTGGGGACTGAAGCTTTCTTT.

As for this clone: Other DNA sequences in the sample encode the same CDR3. The rearrangement links TRBV18 to TRBJ2-7, with D hard to call. There are 14 residues in the CDR3. The V and J ends lost 6 bases and 0 bases respectively, with 12 bases between them. Germline V gene lookup returns CDR1 KGHSH and CDR2 LQKENI. For the CDR3, the DNA is TGTGCCAGCTCTCTCTCGACGGGCTCCTACGAGCAGTACTTC. It translates to CASSLSTGSYEQYF.

The CDR3 DNA reads TGCGCCAGCAGCCAAGAAGGACTAGGCGGTAGGGAGACCCAGTACTTC. Residues: CASSQEGLGGRETQYF. The V call is TRBV4-1, the J call TRBJ2-5; 7 bases fit TRBD2. CDR3 length: 16 amino acids. Per the germline V gene, CDR1 is MGHRA and CDR2 is YSYEKL. The J segment lost 5 bases and the V segment lost 0 bases, leaving 9 bases of the junction unmatched.

The V gene is TRBV19, the J gene TRBJ1-1, with D perhaps TRBD1 (5 bases). This CDR3 is 14 amino acids long. Trimming removed 3 bases from V and 3 bases from J, with 11 bases in between. Germline CDR1 reads LNHDA; CDR2 reads SQIVND (reference sequence). CDR3 protein: CASSILDRYTEAFF. The DNA for the CDR3 is TGTGCCAGTAGTATCCTCGACAGATACACTGAAGCTTTCTTT. The entire variable domain, with the rest obtained from reference TRBV19 and TRBJ1-1, is as follows: DGGITQSPKYLFRKEGQNVTLSCEQNLNHDAMYWYRQDPGQGLRLIYYSQIVNDFQKGDIAEGYSVSREKKESFPLTVTSAQKNPTAFYLCASSILDRYTEAFFGQGTRLTVV.

This clone was recorded a few times. The chain is built from TRBV4-1 and TRBJ2-3, with 8 positions matching TRBD1. The junction had 11 bases not matched to a gene; V was cut back by 1 base and J by 11 bases. Germline assignment: CDR1 MGHRA and CDR2 YSYEKL. The CDR3 is made up of 15 amino acids. The chain's CDR3 is CASSQGDGTGSKQYF. The CDR3 nucleotides are TGCGCCAGCAGCCAAGGGGACGGGACAGGTTCGAAGCAGTATTTT.

On this clone: A read error is the likely source, as a far larger clone sits one nucleotide away. Other DNA sequences within the sample encode an identical CDR3. The V gene is TRBV18, the J gene TRBJ1-1; 7 nucleotides align to TRBD1. Trimming at V came to 6 bases and at J to 1 base, leaving 2 bases not matched to a gene. This CDR3 comprises 13 residues. In germline, CDR1 is KGHSH, CDR2 LQKENI. The CDR3 coding sequence is TGTGCCAGCTCCGGACAGGCGAACACTGAAGCTTTCTTT. Its translation: CASSGQANTEAFF.

V usage is TRBV6-1 and J usage is TRBJ1-1; D is undetermined. V was pared by 1 base and J by 3 bases, with 15 bases between. Germline CDR1 is MNHNS and CDR2 is SASEGT. The CDR3 extends over 16 amino acids. Here the CDR3 reads CASSEVKGKADTEAFF. The CDR3 DNA is TGTGCCAGCAGTGAAGTGAAGGGCAAGGCTGACACTGAAGCTTTCTTT.

This clone occurred a few times. The V call is TRBV27, the J call TRBJ2-1; maybe TRBD1 (5 bases). The CDR3 consists of 15 residues. Trimming pared 5 bases from V and 5 bases from J, leaving 16 bases between. Germline CDR1 reads MNHEY; CDR2 reads SMNVEV (reference sequence). The CDR3 DNA follows: TGTGCCAGCAGTCTGACAGCAGTCCTAAACAATGAGCAGTTCTTC. It encodes CASSLTAVLNNEQFF.

The chain recombines TRBV27 with TRBJ2-5; no definite D call. CDR3 length equals 10 residues. Germline CDR1 reads MNHEY; CDR2 reads SMNVEV (reference sequence). The ends were cut back, 8 bases at V and 3 bases at J, with 4 bases in the middle. This CDR3 is CASGKETQYF. CDR3 in DNA: TGTGCCAGCGGCAAAGAGACCCAGTACTTC.

The gene calls are TRBV7-6 and TRBJ2-3, with 13 bases matching TRBD2. V dropped 1 base and J dropped 5; count of bases not matched to a gene: 0. The V gene's germline CDR1 is SGHVS and CDR2 FNYEAQ. This CDR3 comprises 15 residues. The CDR3 region has the DNA TGTGCCAGCAGCTTAGGACTAGCGGGAGGAGATACGCAGTATTTT. It translates to CASSLGLAGGDTQYF.

This sequence joins TRBV30 and TRBJ2-7; a weak D match, TRBD2 (6 bases). The CDR3 extends over 14 amino acids. The germline V gene has CDR1 GTSNPN and CDR2 SVGIG (reference sequence). V lost 8 bases to trimming and J lost 3 bases, with 20 bases between them. The CDR3 bases are TGTGCCGGAAAATCTTGGGGGGACTTCTACGAGCAGTACTTC. This codes for CAGKSWGDFYEQYF.

Only one count was recorded for this clone. This sample includes further DNA sequences coding for the same CDR3. V and J are TRBV28 and TRBJ1-4; D gene uncertain. The V and J ends lost 2 bases and 5 bases respectively, with 3 bases between them. The CDR3 covers 12 residues. Germline V gene sequence: CDR1 MDHEN, CDR2 SYDVKM. Here the CDR3 reads CASSLLNEKLFF. CDR3 bases: TGTGCCAGCAGTTTACTCAATGAAAAACTGTTTTTT.

This rearrangement joins TRBV5-1 to TRBJ2-1; 9 bases agree with TRBD2. Germline CDR1 SGHRS, CDR2 YFSETQ. The CDR3 runs 17 residues. Losses at the gene ends were 6 bases for V and 2 bases for J; bases not matched to a gene: 12. CDR3 protein: CASKASGTSTTYNEQFF. In DNA, the CDR3 is TGCGCCAGCAAGGCTAGCGGGACCTCCACAACCTACAATGAGCAGTTCTTC. The full variable domain, in which reference TRBV5-1 and TRBJ2-1 provide the parts outside the CDR3, is KAGVTQTPRYLIKTRGQQVTLSCSPISGHRSVSWYQQTPGQGLQFLFEYFSETQRNKGNFPGRFSGRQFSNSRSEMNVSTLELGDSALYLCASKASGTSTTYNEQFFGPGTRLTVL.